The present T cell receptor beta chain was sequenced within a study of blood T cell repertoires in COVID-19. Study background: Donors in the United States, Italy and Spain gave samples during acute or convalescent COVID-19. Sample material is recorded as cDNA or gDNA derived from T cells, B-cell-depleted T cells, or PBMCs.

V dropped 1 base and J dropped 2 bases, with 5 bases sitting between them. CDR1 is LGHDT, CDR2 YNNKEL, per germline (reference sequence). CDR3 length: 13 amino acids. Profiling relied on immunoSEQ multiplex PCR, and the TCRdb table lists in-frame clones only, not all of them. This table has about 90,000 clones, about 86% appearing once. Turning to this clone: This may stem from a read error, because a much larger clone lies one nucleotide away.

The receptor's source is a man in his fifties or sixties with acute or convalescent COVID-19. Sequencing input: peripheral blood. The chain joins TRBV3-1 (or the pseudogene TRBV3-2) to TRBJ1-2; a weak D match, TRBD1 (5 bases). CDR3 in DNA: TGTGCCAGCAGCCAAGGACAGAACTATGGCTACACCTTC. This translates into CASSQGQNYGYTF.